This TCR beta chain was sequenced for a study of T cells in Graves' hyperthyroidism and ophthalmopathy. Overall study findings and caveats: In blood, most of the thyroid clonotypes expanded above 0.001 were also present.

Amplification yielded TCR beta CDR3 regions, with RNA transcripts as the source. In the first-round RT-PCR of the TCR CDR3, the HTBI primer set was used. Each CDR3 protein gets one entry after TCRdb re-called the multiplex PCR reads with MiXCR. The sample records a few hundred thousand distinct CDR3 sequences, approximately 15% being singletons. The sample holds many counts of this clonotype. As yet, its antigen is unknown. CDR1 is MNHEY, CDR2 SVGEGT, per germline. The CDR3 spans 14 residues. V was cut by 9 bases and J by 6 bases, with 21 bases left in between. In the ophthalmopathy cohort, Clinical Activity Score was at least 3, NOSPECS grade at least 4, and duration under 3 months. A patient was excluded if there was uncontrolled infection, other autoimmune disease, pregnancy or lactation. From 9 to 10 ml of fresh peripheral blood, PBMCs were isolated.

The sequencing input was blood. The J gene is TRBJ2-7, the V gene TRBV6-2 or TRBV6-3; tentatively, D is TRBD1 (5 bases). The clonotype originates from a woman aged 40 to 50 with Graves' ophthalmopathy. The CDR3 loop reads CASTDTANLGEQYF. The DNA for the CDR3 is TGTGCCAGTACGGACACGGCCAATTTGGGCGAGCAGTACTTC.